Below are 17 T cell receptor beta chains sequenced from a single sample in a study of T cell changes during pregnancy in multiple sclerosis. Generated by immunoSEQ multiplex PCR, the TCRdb table keeps only in-frame clones and is missing some. The profile covers more than 40,000 clones, with around 92% appearing a single time and around 8.6% taken by the ten largest. This sample comprised CD8+ T cells from peripheral blood mononuclear cells, obtained after pregnancy. These receptors were collected from a female donor with multiple sclerosis, enrolled in a pregnancy study.

The V gene is TRBV16, the J gene TRBJ1-2; tentative D call: TRBD1 (5 bases). Trimming took off 4 bases at V and 2 bases at J, with 14 bases between the two ends. Germline lookup yields CDR1 KGHSY and CDR2 FQNENV. The CDR3 consists of 15 residues. Here the CDR3 reads CASSLFQGTNYGYTF. CDR3 nucleotide sequence: TGTGCCAGCAGCCTTTTTCAGGGAACGAACTATGGCTACACCTTC.

The chain joins TRBV6-1 to TRBJ2-2; D not certain. The germline V and J ends were trimmed by 1 base and 5 bases, with 5 bases remaining between them. Germline V gene data show CDR1 as MNHNS and CDR2 as SASEGT. The CDR3 runs 13 residues. The CDR3 DNA is TGTGCCAGCAGTGAAGGAGAGACCGGGGAGCTGTTTTTT. It encodes CASSEGETGELFF.

This chain connects TRBV27 to TRBJ2-3, with TRBD1 identical over 9 bases. The germline V gene encodes CDR1 MNHEY and CDR2 SMNVEV (reference sequence). V shed 4 bases, J shed 4 bases, and the junction held 9 bases outside the gene matches. The CDR3 runs 16 residues. CDR3 protein: CASSSPGTGKADTQYF. The CDR3 DNA sequence: TGTGCCAGCAGTTCTCCCGGGACAGGGAAGGCAGATACGCAGTATTTT.

The rearrangement joins TRBV27 to TRBJ2-1; D perhaps matches TRBD1 (5 bases). Trimming left V 2 bases short and J 6 bases short, with 11 bases between. The CDR3 spans 14 residues. Germline CDR1 and CDR2: MNHEY and SMNVEV (reference sequence). The CDR3 DNA is TGTGCCAGCAGTTTAAGCAGGGCTGGCAATGAGCAGTTCTTC. Translated, it gives CASSLSRAGNEQFF.

The rearrangement uses TRBV27 and TRBJ1-1; D is perhaps TRBD1 (6 bases). The CDR3 spans 14 residues. CDR1 and CDR2 (germline): MNHEY, SMNVEV (reference sequence). Trimming took 5 bases from V and 4 from J, leaving 14 bases between them. CDR3 sequence reads: CASSTRGHLTEAFF. DNA of the CDR3: TGTGCCAGCAGTACCAGGGGTCACCTCACTGAAGCTTTCTTT.

The chain uses TRBV5-8 and TRBJ2-3; a weak D match, TRBD1 (7 bases). Trimming stripped 4 bases from V and 2 bases from J, with 26 bases between. This CDR3 contains 19 residues. Germline V gene lookup returns CDR1 SGHTS and CDR2 YDEGEE. The CDR3 bases are TGTGCCAGCAGCCTGGCAAAAGTCAGTCCAGGGGGGACCACAGATACGCAGTATTTT. It specifies CASSLAKVSPGGTTDTQYF. The variable domain in full, with the rest retrieved from reference TRBV5-8 and TRBJ2-3, is EAGVTQSPTHLIKTRGQQATLRCSPISGHTSVYWYQQALGLGLQFLLWYDEGEERNRGNFPPRFSGRQFPNYSSELNVNALELEDSALYLCASSLAKVSPGGTTDTQYFGPGTRLTVL.

This clone was seen once. J is TRBJ2-1 and V is TRBV4-3; 11 bases are shared with TRBD2. J lost 3 bases, V lost 4 bases, and 5 bases had no gene match. The CDR3 totals 16 residues. Germline lookup yields CDR1 LGHNA and CDR2 YSLEER. The CDR3 loop reads CASSPGTSGDYNEQFF. CDR3 DNA: TGCGCCAGCAGCCCCGGGACTAGCGGAGACTACAATGAGCAGTTCTTC.

The chain couples TRBV30 to TRBJ2-1; TRBD2 matches at 14 bases. Germline values: CDR1 GTSNPN, CDR2 SVGIG (reference sequence). The CDR3 is 15 amino acids. The junction had 7 bases not matched to a gene; V was cut back by 4 bases and J by 8 bases. The CDR3 region is CAWKGLAGEGYEQFF. The CDR3 region has the DNA TGTGCCTGGAAGGGACTAGCGGGAGAGGGGTATGAGCAGTTCTTC. Variable domain in full (rest from reference TRBV30 and TRBJ2-1): SQTIHQWPATLVQPVGSPLSLECTVEGTSNPNLYWYRQAAGRGLQLLFYSVGIGQISSEVPQNLSASRPQDRQFILSSKKLLLSDSGFYLCAWKGLAGEGYEQFFGPGTRLTVL.

The chain carries TRBV25-1 and TRBJ2-1; D may be TRBD2 (6 bases). Looked up from germline, CDR1 is MGHDK and CDR2 is SYGVNS. The CDR3 spans 18 residues. Deletions cut 3 bases from V and 4 bases from J, with 22 bases between. The CDR3: CASSELARNSTPYNEQFF. For the CDR3, the DNA is TGTGCCAGCAGTGAGCTAGCGAGAAATTCCACACCGTACAATGAGCAGTTCTTC.

The V and J genes are TRBV5-4 and TRBJ2-3; 9 nucleotides agree with TRBD2. This CDR3 is built from 17 residues. V trimming: 0 bases; J trimming: 2 bases; junction bases outside the gene matches: 7. Germline lookup yields CDR1 SGHNT and CDR2 YYREEE (reference sequence). Here the CDR3 reads CASSLASTSGTTDTQYF. The CDR3 DNA reads as TGTGCCAGCAGCTTGGCCTCGACTAGCGGAACCACAGATACGCAGTATTTT.

The chain joins TRBV19 to TRBJ2-2; TRBD2 matches 8 bases. Per the germline V gene, CDR1 is LNHDA and CDR2 is SQIVND (reference sequence). The ends lost 6 bases at V and 5 bases at J; junction bases unmatched: 11. CDR3 length: 16 residues. CDR3 nucleotide sequence: TGTGCCAGTAGCGCCCTGTGGACTAGCAAAACCGGGGAGCTGTTTTTT. It specifies CASSALWTSKTGELFF.

This chain joins TRBV6-1 and TRBJ1-2, with unresolved D. CDR1 MNHNS and CDR2 SASEGT come from the germline V gene. Trimming took 4 bases from V and 6 from J, leaving 12 bases between them. The CDR3 spans 13 residues. The CDR3 nucleotides read TGTGCCAGCAGTGTCGGGGAGCGGGATGGCTACACCTTC. It yields the protein CASSVGERDGYTF.

This clone was picked up a small number of times. The chain couples TRBV4-1 to TRBJ2-1; no firm D call. The CDR3 consists of 13 residues. V lost 1 base and J 9 bases, leaving 10 bases between the germline ends. Germline V lookup: CDR1 MGHRA, CDR2 YSYEKL. The CDR3 loop reads CASSQGSVSEQFF. DNA for the CDR3: TGCGCCAGCAGCCAAGGGTCAGTGTCTGAGCAGTTCTTC.

V gene TRBV11-2 combines with J gene TRBJ1-2, with TRBD1 matching over 10 bases. The germline gives CDR1 SGHAT, CDR2 FQNNGV. The CDR3 length is 15 residues. The J segment lost 3 bases and the V segment lost 5 bases, leaving 6 bases of the junction unmatched. The CDR3 reads CASSELTGGDYGYTF. The CDR3 nucleotides read TGTGCCAGCAGCGAACTGACAGGGGGCGACTATGGCTACACCTTC.

CDR3 protein: CASSLGDSGEKLFF. CDR3 nucleotide sequence: TGTGCCAGCAGCTTAGGGGACAGTGGGGAAAAACTGTTTTTT. V is TRBV7-6 and J is TRBJ1-4; 7 bases fit TRBD1. V shed 1 base, J shed 8 bases, and the junction held 4 bases outside the gene matches. Germline assignment: CDR1 SGHVS and CDR2 FNYEAQ. The CDR3 runs 14 residues.

V and J are TRBV9 and TRBJ2-2, with 10 nucleotides matching TRBD1. Trimming removed 4 bases from V and 4 bases from J; junction bases left unmatched: 7. Per germline, CDR1 SGDLS and CDR2 YYNGEE. This CDR3 comprises 16 residues. The DNA for the CDR3 is TGTGCCAGCAGCTCCTACGGGACAGGGGTCACCGGGGAGCTGTTTTTT. It yields the protein CASSSYGTGVTGELFF. Filled out from reference TRBV9 and TRBJ2-2, the complete variable domain reads DSGVTQTPKHLITATGQRVTLRCSPRSGDLSVYWYQQSLDQGLQFLIQYYNGEERAKGNILERFSAQQFPDLHSELNLSSLELGDSALYFCASSSYGTGVTGELFFGEGSRLTVL.

J is TRBJ1-2 and V is TRBV6-5, with D maybe TRBD1 (5 bases). Trimming took off 4 bases at V and 1 base at J, with 13 bases between the two ends. The CDR3 is 15 residues long. Germline loops: CDR1 MNHEY, CDR2 SVGAGI. The DNA for the CDR3 is TGTGCCAGCAGTTCCCCAGGGATCGATAACTATGGCTACACCTTC. Amino acid sequence: CASSSPGIDNYGYTF.